These T cell receptor beta chains were read from a single sample in a study of OX40 agonist ivuxolimab in advanced cancers. The repertoire was sequenced with immunoSEQ multiplex PCR; TCRdb's copy has only in-frame clones and lacks some. The data contain some 45,000 clones, approximately 86% of them singletons. Sequencing was performed on CD4+ or CD8+ T cells sorted from blood, taken in a trial of the OX40 agonist ivuxolimab. The receptors originated from an adult with an advanced solid tumor such as melanoma, head and neck, liver or kidney cancer. Both conserved end residues are part of each CDR3. A D gene is named only where the DNA matches it firmly. The size field is filled for only some rows; it gives once, few, many or a size class.

cdr3_aa cdr3_nt clone_size j_call v_call d_call
CASSRTSGGDEQFF TGTGCCAGCAGCCGGACTAGCGGAGGCGATGAGCAGTTCTTC . TRBJ2-1 TRBV11-2 TRBD2
CASSQDLRQATEAFF TGTGCCAGCAGCCAAGATCTCCGACAGGCGACTGAAGCTTTCTTT . TRBJ1-1 TRBV4-2 .
CASSLAYRDRGLSEQYF TGTGCCAGCAGTTTAGCATACAGGGACAGGGGGCTGTCCGAGCAGTACTTC . TRBJ2-7 TRBV28 TRBD1
CASSLGTGEAGELFF TGTGCCAGCAGCTTAGGGACAGGGGAAGCCGGGGAGCTGTTTTTT . TRBJ2-2 TRBV7-2 TRBD1
CASSFMVLAGSYNEQFF TGTGCCAGCAGCTTTATGGTACTAGCGGGGAGTTACAATGAGCAGTTCTTC few TRBJ2-1 TRBV11-2 TRBD2
CASSPTLGQFTDTQYF TGTGCCAGCAGCCCCACCTTGGGACAGTTCACAGATACGCAGTATTTT . TRBJ2-3 TRBV28 TRBD1
CASSPLEENYGYTF TGTGCCAGCAGCCCTCTCGAGGAAAACTATGGCTACACCTTC . TRBJ1-2 TRBV6-5 .
CASSLGTGRREQYF TGTGCCAGCAGCTTAGGGACAGGGAGACGGGAGCAGTACTTC . TRBJ2-7 TRBV11-1 TRBD1
CASSPLGTGELFF TGTGCCAGCAGTCCCCTAGGCACCGGGGAGCTGTTTTTT . TRBJ2-2 TRBV27 .
CASRQGQGARHEQYF TGTGCCAGCAGACAAGGACAGGGGGCGCGTCACGAGCAGTACTTC . TRBJ2-7 TRBV27 TRBD1
CASSLGPGNTEAFF TGCGCCAGCAGCTTGGGCCCTGGGAACACTGAAGCTTTCTTT . TRBJ1-1 TRBV5-1 .
CASRLAGPSYEQYF TGTGCCAGCAGGTTGGCGGGACCCTCCTACGAGCAGTACTTC . TRBJ2-7 TRBV28 .
CASSYTHYGYTF TGTGCCAGCAGTTACACTCACTATGGCTACACCTTC . TRBJ1-2 TRBV6-5 .
CARRGNTEAFF TGTGCCAGGAGGGGGAACACTGAAGCTTTCTTT . TRBJ1-1 TRBV5-8 .
CASSQVAGEQYF TGCGCCAGCAGCCAAGTGGCAGGCGAGCAGTACTTC . TRBJ2-7 TRBV4-1 .